This TCR beta chain came from a study of beta chain features in type 1 diabetes. Whole-study results and caveats: TCRB CDR3s were moderately but significantly shorter in Type 1 diabetes patients in all four CD4+ subsets. For cells with high TCR expression, cDNA sequencing could yield over-representation.

This clone was counted a few times. No antigen is known for it. The investigators reverse transcribed all of the isolated RNA, so they sequenced expressed TCRB transcripts. TCRdb keeps only in-frame clones here, not all; method: immunoSEQ multiplex PCR. The table records about 360,000 clones, over 9.5% of them present only once. The V and J ends lost 6 bases and 0 bases, in that order; junction bases with no gene match: 5. Germline V lookup: CDR1 MDHEN, CDR2 SYDVKM. This CDR3 contains 15 residues. Sample: naive CD4+ T cells from blood. The source is a woman aged 18-29 years with type 1 diabetes. The chain is built from TRBV28 and TRBJ2-3; 8 bases match TRBD1. The CDR3 loop reads CASRTRGLSTDTQYF. In nucleotides, the CDR3 is TGTGCCAGCAGGACCAGGGGGCTTAGCACAGATACGCAGTATTTT.